A single sample gave rise to the 16 T cell receptor beta chains below, sequenced in a study of blood T cell repertoires in COVID-19. Assay: immunoSEQ multiplex PCR; the TCRdb copy retains only in-frame clones and omits some. Of some 240,000 clones detected, approximately 85% appear once; the ten largest clones hold over 2%. Sequenced: peripheral blood. Receptors were obtained from an older woman with COVID-19, enrolled during active disease.

The CDR3 loop is CASSPQGYQETQYF. Written as DNA, the CDR3 is TGTGCCAGCAGTCCACAGGGGTACCAAGAGACCCAGTACTTC. The chain uses TRBV2 and TRBJ2-5, with 7 nucleotides matching TRBD1. CDR3 length: 14 amino acids. The trim removed 5 bases at V and 0 bases at J, leaving 3 bases unmatched. Germline CDR1 reads SNHLY; CDR2 reads FYNNEI.

V gene TRBV5-6 combines with J gene TRBJ2-7; possible D gene TRBD2, 5 bases. CDR3 size: 12 residues. The germline CDR1 and CDR2 sequences are SGHDT and YYEEEE. V was pared by 0 bases and J by 6 bases, with 7 bases between. CDR3 sequence reads: CASSLVAGEQYF. In nucleotides, the CDR3 is TGTGCCAGCAGCTTGGTCGCGGGCGAGCAGTACTTC. The full variable domain, completed using reference TRBV5-6 and TRBJ2-7, is DAGVTQSPTHLIKTRGQQVTLRCSPKSGHDTVSWYQQALGQGPQFIFQYYEEEERQRGNFPDRFSGHQFPNYSSELNVNALLLGDSALYLCASSLVAGEQYFGPGTRLTVT.

The V and J genes are TRBV11-1 and TRBJ1-1, with 7 bases matching TRBD1. The germline V gene has CDR1 SGHAT and CDR2 FQDESV (reference sequence). The CDR3 is 15 residues long. With 2 bases clipped from V and 3 bases from J, the junction kept 6 bases outside the gene matches. CDR3: CASSLHQTGDTEAFF. For the CDR3, the DNA is TGTGCCAGCAGCTTACACCAAACAGGGGACACTGAAGCTTTCTTT.

V is TRBV5-1 and J is TRBJ1-6; D perhaps matches TRBD1 (6 bases). Germline V gene data show CDR1 as SGHRS and CDR2 as YFSETQ. Trimming cost V 1 base and J 0 bases, with 8 bases left between them. The CDR3 length is 16 residues. The DNA for the CDR3 is TGCGCCAGCAGCTTGACAGGGAGCTCCTATAATTCACCCCTCCACTTT. Protein: CASSLTGSSYNSPLHF. Filled out from reference TRBV5-1 and TRBJ1-6, the complete variable domain reads KAGVTQTPRYLIKTRGQQVTLSCSPISGHRSVSWYQQTPGQGLQFLFEYFSETQRNKGNFPGRFSGRQFSNSRSEMNVSTLELGDSALYLCASSLTGSSYNSPLHFGNGTRLTVT.

The genes are TRBV5-1 and TRBJ2-7; 7 bases align to TRBD1. The V gene's germline CDR1 is SGHRS and CDR2 YFSETQ. The V and J ends lost 4 bases and 6 bases, in that order; junction bases with no gene match: 4. The CDR3 has 12 amino acids. DNA for the CDR3: TGCGCCAGCAGCAAAAGACAGGGCGAGCAGTACTTC. Residues: CASSKRQGEQYF.

This rearrangement joins TRBV11-3 to TRBJ2-1; the match to TRBD1 covers 12 bases. Germline CDR1 and CDR2: SGHNT and YENEEA. With 4 bases clipped from V and 6 bases from J, the junction kept 10 bases outside the gene matches. The CDR3 is made up of 17 amino acids. The DNA for the CDR3 is TGTGCCAGCAGCTCTAGGGACAGGGGGCTAATAGCCAATGAGCAGTTCTTC. This encodes CASSSRDRGLIANEQFF. Combining the CDR3 with reference TRBV11-3 and TRBJ2-1 gives the whole variable domain EAGVVQSPRYKIIEKKQPVAFWCNPISGHNTLYWYLQNLGQGPELLIRYENEEAVDDSQLPKDRFSAERLKGVDSTLKIQPAELGDSAVYLCASSSRDRGLIANEQFFGPGTRLTVL.

V gene TRBV4-2 combines with J gene TRBJ1-1; 7 bases match TRBD1. CDR3 length equals 15 residues. V gave up 5 bases and J gave up 1 base; unmatched junction bases: 7. Germline V CDR1 and CDR2: LGHNA, YNFKEQ. CDR3 protein: CASSYETGRNTEAFF. CDR3 coding DNA: TGTGCCAGCAGCTACGAGACAGGGAGGAACACTGAAGCTTTCTTT.

The rearrangement links TRBV11-2 to TRBJ2-6, with TRBD2 as a possible D gene (6 bases). The CDR3 spans 17 residues. V shed 1 base and J shed 0 bases, with 10 bases lying between them. Germline V CDR1 and CDR2: SGHAT, FQNNGV. CDR3 in amino acids: CASSLVGGNSGANVLTF. As DNA, the CDR3 is TGTGCCAGCAGCTTAGTTGGCGGGAACTCTGGGGCCAACGTCCTGACTTTC.

This chain connects TRBV24-1 to TRBJ1-6; D call uncertain. Between the trimmed V and J ends, which lost 4 bases and 13 bases, there was a span of 10 bases. Germline lookup yields CDR1 KGHDR and CDR2 SFDVKD. CDR3 length: 12 residues. CDR3 sequence: CATSEKAGPLHF. The DNA of the CDR3 is TGTGCCACCAGTGAGAAGGCCGGGCCCCTCCACTTT.

The chain combines TRBV3-1 (or the pseudogene TRBV3-2) with TRBJ1-2, with no clear D. CDR3 length equals 11 residues. Trimming took off 0 bases at V and 7 bases at J, with 3 bases between the two ends. Germline V gene lookup returns CDR1 LGHDT and CDR2 YNNKEL (reference sequence). CDR3 residues: CASSQDLGYTF. The CDR3 nucleotides read TGTGCCAGCAGCCAAGATCTTGGCTACACCTTC.

This clone was seen only once. The gene calls are TRBV10-3 and TRBJ2-7, with TRBD2 identical over 8 bases. The CDR3 sequence is 18 residues long. Losses at the gene ends were 0 bases for V and 4 bases for J; bases not matched to a gene: 14. In germline, CDR1 is ENHRY, CDR2 SYGVKD. The CDR3 here is CAISESRSSSGGRYEQYF. CDR3 DNA: TGTGCCATCAGTGAGTCGAGATCCTCCAGCGGGGGACGTTACGAGCAGTACTTC.

The chain joins TRBV23-1 to TRBJ1-2, with no clear D. TRBV23-1 is an open reading frame whose function is uncertain. Between the trimmed V and J ends, which lost 6 bases and 4 bases, there was a span of 9 bases. The length of the CDR3 is 12 residues. CDR3 sequence (DNA): TGCGCCAGCAGGACATCCGGCTATGGCTACACCTTC. Translated: CASRTSGYGYTF.

V gene TRBV6-5 combines with J gene TRBJ2-5, with D perhaps TRBD2 (5 bases). Germline CDR1 is MNHEY and CDR2 is SVGAGI. There are 12 residues in the CDR3. Trimming took off 0 bases at V and 7 bases at J, with 6 bases between the two ends. Here the CDR3 DNA reads TGTGCCAGCAGTTACTCTGGAGGGACCCAGTACTTC. Its protein product is CASSYSGGTQYF.

This clone was picked up one time. This chain connects TRBV4-3 to TRBJ1-3; D is unclear. V was cut by 0 bases and J by 0 bases, with 12 bases left in between. Per germline, CDR1 LGHNA and CDR2 YSLEER. The CDR3 is made up of 17 amino acids. The CDR3 region is CASSQELTPHSGNTIYF. Written as DNA, the CDR3 is TGCGCCAGCAGCCAAGAACTGACTCCCCACTCTGGAAACACCATATATTTT.

This chain links TRBV6-4 with TRBJ1-1; possibly TRBD1 for D (6 bases). Per the germline V gene, CDR1 is MRHNA and CDR2 is SNTAGT. This CDR3 contains 12 residues. The V end was cut by 11 bases, the J end by 1 base, with 11 bases between. The DNA of the CDR3 is TGTGCCTCGCAGGGGCCGAACACTGAAGCTTTCTTT. Protein product: CASQGPNTEAFF.

This rearrangement joins TRBV4-3 to TRBJ2-3; no clear D. The ends were cut back, 0 bases at V and 10 bases at J, with 11 bases in the middle. Looked up from germline, CDR1 is LGHNA and CDR2 is YSLEER. The CDR3 extends over 13 amino acids. For the CDR3, the DNA is TGCGCCAGCAGCCAAGACCAGGCCCGTCCGCAGTATTTT. Encoded protein: CASSQDQARPQYF.